Below, 18 T cell receptor beta chains from the same sample are listed, as sequenced in a study of cytomegalovirus exposure and HLA in healthy donors. Both 60 Vbeta primers and 13 Jbeta primers went into the PCR. TCRdb's table, derived via immunoSEQ multiplex PCR, lists solely in-frame clones and lacks some. The table includes 100,000 to 150,000 clones, around 80% detected once. Sequenced sample: PBMCs. The receptors were sampled from an older woman in good health and CMV-seropositive.

In its sample, this clone was seen once. The chain couples TRBV29-1 to TRBJ2-2; TRBD2 is a possible D gene (6 bases). This CDR3 has 14 amino acids. Trimming cost V 7 bases and J 3 bases, with 15 bases left between them. Germline assignment: CDR1 SQVTM and CDR2 ANQGSEA. For the CDR3, the DNA is TGCAGCGCGGGACTTCACCGAGACACCGGGGAGCTGTTTTTT. Its protein is CSAGLHRDTGELFF.

The chain combines TRBV15 with TRBJ2-3; 11 bases match TRBD2. The CDR3 covers 21 residues. Trimming cost V 3 bases and J 8 bases; bases outside gene matches: 25. From germline, CDR1 is LNHNV and CDR2 YYDKDF (reference sequence). The CDR3 coding sequence is TGTGCCACCAGCAGGTTCGGAGGGTCAGGTCAAGGGGCTAGCGGGAGGTCTACGCAGTATTTT. Translated, it gives CATSRFGGSGQGASGRSTQYF.

The table lists this clone with a few counts. V and J are TRBV14 and TRBJ1-6; D is unresolved. The CDR3 sequence is 13 residues long. V lost 0 bases to trimming and J lost 7 bases, with 4 bases between them. Germline assignment: CDR1 SGHDN and CDR2 FVKESK. The CDR3 here is CASSQDLNSPLHF. In DNA form, the CDR3 reads TGTGCCAGCAGCCAAGATCTAAATTCACCCCTCCACTTT.

J is TRBJ1-1 and V is TRBV20-1; D remains ambiguous. The CDR3 is 11 amino acids. Germline V gene data show CDR1 as DFQATT and CDR2 as SNEGSKA (reference sequence). V shed 6 bases and J shed 1 base, with 6 bases lying between them. In DNA form, the CDR3 reads TGCAGTGCACAAGAGAACACTGAAGCTTTCTTT. Encoded protein: CSAQENTEAFF.

This chain uses TRBV7-2 with TRBJ2-7; 7 bases fit TRBD1. The V segment lost 3 bases and the J segment 1 base; nucleotides outside the gene matches: 18. The CDR3 runs to 19 residues. Germline lookup yields CDR1 SGHTA and CDR2 FQGNSA. The CDR3 loop reads CASSLQTGIVGILSYEQYF. The CDR3 nucleotides read TGTGCCAGCAGCTTGCAGACAGGGATCGTTGGTATATTGTCCTACGAGCAGTACTTC. Full variable domain (rest looked up from reference TRBV7-2 and TRBJ2-7): GAGVSQSPSNKVTEKGKDVELRCDPISGHTALYWYRQSLGQGLEFLIYFQGNSAPDKSGLPSDRFSAERTGGSVSTLTIQRTQQEDSAVYLCASSLQTGIVGILSYEQYFGPGTRLTVT.

J is TRBJ1-4 and V is TRBV2; tentatively, D is TRBD1 (5 bases). This CDR3 has 14 amino acids. Deletions cut 8 bases from V and 7 bases from J, with 17 bases between. The germline V gene has CDR1 SNHLY and CDR2 FYNNEI. In DNA, the CDR3 is TGTGCCAGCCACTGGGACTCGGCGGGTGAAAAACTGTTTTTT. Its protein is CASHWDSAGEKLFF.

This chain links TRBV23-1 with TRBJ1-5; D is ambiguous. TRBV23-1 is treated as an ORF (open reading frame) with a function not yet certain. The V and J ends lost 2 bases and 6 bases respectively, with 8 bases between them. The CDR3 runs to 13 residues. The CDR3 is CASSQRRGQPQHF. DNA for the CDR3: TGCGCCAGCAGTCAACGGCGGGGTCAGCCCCAGCATTTT.

This clone was seen a handful of times. This chain joins TRBV2 and TRBJ1-3; perhaps TRBD1 as D (5 bases). V lost 6 bases and J lost 4, with 10 bases in between. From germline, CDR1 is SNHLY and CDR2 FYNNEI. CDR3 length: 13 amino acids. The CDR3 DNA sequence: TGTGCCAGCAGCTCAGGGTACGGAAACACCATATATTTT. This sequence encodes CASSSGYGNTIYF.

Here the CDR3 reads CASRLEWEDLGSDGIYEQYF. The DNA for the CDR3 is TGTGCAAGTCGCTTAGAATGGGAGGATCTGGGGTCGGACGGAATATACGAGCAGTACTTC. The chain employs TRBV12-2 and TRBJ2-7; the table's D call TRBD2 went unverified against the DNA. TRBV12-2 is termed a pseudogene. The CDR3 length is 20 residues.

This clone has more than one count but fewer than ten. The chain has TRBV4-3 and TRBJ1-4, with D perhaps matching TRBD1 (6 bases). The CDR3 sequence is 15 residues long. V gave up 1 base and J gave up 7 bases, with 13 bases separating them. CDR1 is LGHNA and CDR2 is YSLEER in the germline V gene. CDR3 nucleotides: TGCGCCAGCAGCCAAGGGACAGCGAGGAGTGAAAAACTGTTTTTT. Protein: CASSQGTARSEKLFF.

CDR3 DNA sequence: TGTGCCAGCAGCTTGCGGTCGGGGGTCCCCTACGAGCAGTACTTC. Translating gives CASSLRSGVPYEQYF. V gene TRBV7-8 combines with J gene TRBJ2-7; weak D call: TRBD2 (6 bases). CDR1 SGHVS and CDR2 FQNEAQ come from the germline V gene. The CDR3 runs to 15 residues. The V gene lost 3 bases and the J gene lost 2 bases, with 14 bases spanning the gap.

The chain recombines TRBV11-2 with TRBJ2-7; TRBD2 matches at 10 bases. The CDR3 contains 14 residues. The junction had 8 bases not matched to a gene; V was cut back by 7 bases and J by 5 bases. Germline V gene lookup returns CDR1 SGHAT and CDR2 FQNNGV. CDR3: CASTARTSGHEQYF. The CDR3 nucleotides read TGTGCCAGCACCGCTAGGACTAGCGGACACGAGCAGTACTTC. The variable domain in full, with the rest retrieved from reference TRBV11-2 and TRBJ2-7, is EAGVAQSPRYKIIEKRQSVAFWCNPISGHATLYWYQQILGQGPKLLIQFQNNGVVDDSQLPKDRFSAERLKGVDSTLKIQPAKLEDSAVYLCASTARTSGHEQYFGPGTRLTVT.

The rearrangement uses TRBV29-1 and TRBJ2-1; tentative D call: TRBD2 (7 bases). This CDR3 spans 13 amino acids. The V end lost 7 bases, the J end lost 11 bases, and 21 bases lay between the germline ends. From germline, CDR1 is SQVTM and CDR2 ANQGSEA. The CDR3 region has the DNA TGCAGCGATGGGGACCAGGGAGGGGGTAAGCAGTTCTTC. Translation gives CSDGDQGGGKQFF.

The chain joins TRBV27 to TRBJ1-2; 7 positions match TRBD1. Trimming at V came to 6 bases and at J to 4 bases, leaving 8 bases not matched to a gene. Germline CDR1 MNHEY, CDR2 SMNVEV (reference sequence). This CDR3 spans 14 amino acids. The CDR3 sequence: CASRLTGASYGYTF. CDR3 DNA sequence: TGTGCCAGCAGATTAACAGGGGCGAGCTATGGCTACACCTTC.

This CDR3 reads CASIPPGTGNEKLFF. CDR3 nucleotides: TGTGCCAGTATCCCCCCCGGGACAGGAAATGAAAAACTGTTTTTT. This chain joins TRBV19 and TRBJ1-4; 8 bases are a match to TRBD1. CDR1 is LNHDA and CDR2 is SQIVND in the germline V gene (reference sequence). The CDR3 covers 15 residues. V shed 7 bases, J shed 5 bases, and the junction held 9 bases outside the gene matches.

The rearrangement links TRBV7-9 to TRBJ2-3, with 10 bases identical to TRBD2. With V trimmed by 5 bases and J by 3 bases, 5 bases remained unmatched. The germline gives CDR1 SEHNR, CDR2 FQNEAQ (reference sequence). The CDR3 totals 15 residues. CDR3 amino acids: CASSPSGRGTDTQYF. The CDR3 nucleotides are TGTGCCAGCAGCCCTAGCGGGAGAGGGACAGATACGCAGTATTTT.

The V call is TRBV6-5, the J call TRBJ1-1, with D possibly TRBD1 on 6 matching bases. The CDR3 extends over 14 amino acids. Germline assignment: CDR1 MNHEY and CDR2 SVGAGI. V dropped 6 bases and J dropped 1 base, with 12 bases sitting between them. The CDR3 nucleotides read TGTGCCAGCAGGAGGGACATTTCGAACACTGAAGCTTTCTTT. Protein product: CASRRDISNTEAFF.

This chain joins TRBV4-1 and TRBJ2-3, with 9 bases fitting TRBD2. Germline V gives CDR1 MGHRA, CDR2 YSYEKL. V lost 1 base to trimming and J lost 1 base; unmatched junction nucleotides: 6. The CDR3 runs 17 residues. This chain's CDR3 is CASSQVVAGVGTDTQYF. The CDR3 nucleotides are TGCGCCAGCAGCCAAGTTGTAGCGGGAGTAGGCACAGATACGCAGTATTTT.